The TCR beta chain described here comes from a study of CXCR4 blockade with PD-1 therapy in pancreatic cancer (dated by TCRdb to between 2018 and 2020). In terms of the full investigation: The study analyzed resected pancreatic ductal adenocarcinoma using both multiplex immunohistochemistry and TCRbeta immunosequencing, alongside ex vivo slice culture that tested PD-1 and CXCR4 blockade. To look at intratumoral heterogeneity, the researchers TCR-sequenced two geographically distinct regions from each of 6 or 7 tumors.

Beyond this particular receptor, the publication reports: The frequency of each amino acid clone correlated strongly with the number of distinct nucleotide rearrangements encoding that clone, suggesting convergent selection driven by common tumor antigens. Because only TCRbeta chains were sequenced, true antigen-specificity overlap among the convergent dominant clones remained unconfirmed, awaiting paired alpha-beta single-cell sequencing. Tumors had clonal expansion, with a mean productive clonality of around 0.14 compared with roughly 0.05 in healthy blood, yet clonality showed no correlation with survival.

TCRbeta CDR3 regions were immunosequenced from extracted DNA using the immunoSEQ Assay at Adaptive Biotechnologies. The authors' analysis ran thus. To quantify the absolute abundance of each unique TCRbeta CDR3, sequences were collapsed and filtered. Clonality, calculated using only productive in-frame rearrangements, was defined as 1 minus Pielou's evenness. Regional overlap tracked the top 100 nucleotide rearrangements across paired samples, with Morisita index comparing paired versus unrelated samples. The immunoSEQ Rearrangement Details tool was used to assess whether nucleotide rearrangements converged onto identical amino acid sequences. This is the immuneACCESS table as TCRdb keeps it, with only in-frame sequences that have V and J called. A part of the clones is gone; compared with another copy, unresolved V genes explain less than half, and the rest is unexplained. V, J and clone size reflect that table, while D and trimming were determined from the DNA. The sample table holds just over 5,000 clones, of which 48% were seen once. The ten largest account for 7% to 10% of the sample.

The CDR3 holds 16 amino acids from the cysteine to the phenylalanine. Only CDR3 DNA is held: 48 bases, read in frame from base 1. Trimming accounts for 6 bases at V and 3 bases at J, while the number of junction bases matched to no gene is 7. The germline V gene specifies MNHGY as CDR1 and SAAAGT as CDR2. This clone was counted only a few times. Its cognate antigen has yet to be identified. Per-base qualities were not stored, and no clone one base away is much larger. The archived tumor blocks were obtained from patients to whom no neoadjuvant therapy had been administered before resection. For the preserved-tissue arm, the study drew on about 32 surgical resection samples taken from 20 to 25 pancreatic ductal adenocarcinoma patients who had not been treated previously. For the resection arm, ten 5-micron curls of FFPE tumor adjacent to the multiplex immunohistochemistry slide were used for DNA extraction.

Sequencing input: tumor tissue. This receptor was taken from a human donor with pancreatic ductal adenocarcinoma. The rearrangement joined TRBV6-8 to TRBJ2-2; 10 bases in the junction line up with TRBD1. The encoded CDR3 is CASRPRTGGDTGELFF. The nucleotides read TGTGCCAGCAGACCCCGGACAGGGGGAGACACCGGGGAGCTGTTTTTT.